A single sample gave rise to the 24 T cell receptor beta chains below, sequenced in a study of T-cell reconstitution after alpha-beta-depleted transplantation in children. For TCRbeta, the library was prepared with unique molecular identifiers. Each CDR3 protein is one row after TCRdb ran MiXCR on the PCR reads. There are about 400,000 distinct CDR3 sequences in the sample; roughly 15% occur only once, and over 3.5% lies in the top ten. The sample here was PBMCs, taken from the stem cell graft. The receptor source for this set is a human donor who donated a stem cell graft to a child with Fanconi anemia.

The chain has TRBV29-1 and TRBJ2-1, with D perhaps TRBD2 (6 bases). Trimming stripped 4 bases from V and 0 bases from J, with 13 bases between. CDR1 is SQVTM, CDR2 ANQGSEA, per germline. The CDR3 sequence is 15 residues long. CDR3 region: CSVAAGFLSYNEQFF. Written as DNA, the CDR3 is TGCAGCGTTGCTGCGGGATTCCTCTCCTACAATGAGCAGTTCTTC.

The chain is built from TRBV5-1 and TRBJ2-1; D is unresolved. The CDR3 is 14 residues long. Trimming removed 7 bases at V and 2 bases at J, with 13 bases between. The germline V gene has CDR1 SGHRS and CDR2 YFSETQ. The CDR3 sequence: CASRQFVTYNEQFF. As DNA, the CDR3 is TGCGCCAGCCGTCAGTTTGTGACCTACAATGAGCAGTTCTTC.

This clonotype was detected a few times. V is TRBV12-3 or TRBV12-4 and J is TRBJ1-5; no reliable D call. The CDR3 has 14 amino acids. Deletions cut 2 bases from V and 5 bases from J, with 10 bases between. As DNA, the CDR3 is TGTGCCAGCAGTTTACGCATCTCCGATCAGCCCCAGCATTTT. Amino acid sequence: CASSLRISDQPQHF.

This clonotype was counted ten times or more. The chain couples TRBV29-1 to TRBJ2-3; a possible D gene is TRBD2 (6 bases). Germline V gene data show CDR1 as SQVTM and CDR2 as ANQGSEA. The CDR3 loop spans 13 amino acids. As DNA, the CDR3 is TGCAGTGCGCGGGGAGATTCCACAGATACGCAGTATTTT. Its translation: CSARGDSTDTQYF.

The chain has TRBV5-1 and TRBJ1-2; 10 nucleotides match TRBD1. V was pared by 4 bases and J by 3 bases, with 9 bases of the junction left unmatched. There are 16 residues in the CDR3. The germline V gene encodes CDR1 SGHRS and CDR2 YFSETQ. This CDR3 reads CASSARRDRGYYGYTF. CDR3 DNA sequence: TGCGCCAGCAGCGCCCGCCGGGACAGGGGTTACTATGGCTACACCTTC.

Many counts were recorded for this clonotype. The genes are TRBV6-2 or TRBV6-3 and TRBJ2-6; D remains unclear. CDR3 length: 14 residues. Trimming stripped 2 bases from V and 0 bases from J, with 2 bases between. Germline loops: CDR1 MNHEY, CDR2 SVGEGT. The CDR3 reads CASSYNSGANVLTF. In DNA, the CDR3 is TGTGCCAGCAGTTACAACTCTGGGGCCAACGTCCTGACTTTC.

This clonotype was picked up a small number of times. The CDR3 protein is CATEPRSGVPRTDTQYF. As DNA, the CDR3 is TGTGCCACCGAGCCGAGGAGCGGGGTGCCGAGGACAGATACGCAGTATTTT. V usage is TRBV27 and J usage is TRBJ2-3; 7 positions agree with TRBD2. Germline V CDR1 and CDR2: MNHEY, SMNVEV (reference sequence). CDR3 length: 17 amino acids. The V gene end was trimmed by 10 bases and the J gene end by 3 bases; junction bases not matched to a gene: 19.

This clonotype has at least ten counts. DNA for the CDR3: TGTGCCAGCTCACCTACGACGACCGGGGGCGAGCAGTACTTC. It specifies CASSPTTTGGEQYF. The J gene is TRBJ2-7, the V gene TRBV18; D perhaps matches TRBD2 (6 bases). Germline-derived CDR1 and CDR2 are KGHSH and LQKENI. Trimming stripped 3 bases from V and 6 bases from J, with 15 bases between. The CDR3 loop spans 14 amino acids.

The chain links TRBV7-9 to TRBJ2-3; D is ambiguous. The CDR3 is made up of 13 amino acids. Germline V gene lookup returns CDR1 SEHNR and CDR2 FQNEAQ (reference sequence). V was trimmed by 4 bases and J by 2 bases, leaving 7 bases between them. CDR3 bases: TGTGCCAGCAGCTCAAGTTCCACAGATACGCAGTATTTT. Amino acids: CASSSSSTDTQYF.

This clonotype was picked up a small number of times. V and J are TRBV7-2 and TRBJ1-2, with D tentatively TRBD1 (5 bases). CDR1 is SGHTA and CDR2 is FQGNSA in the germline V gene. CDR3 length equals 15 residues. V gave up 4 bases and J gave up 8 bases, with 20 bases separating them. The CDR3 here is CASSSLMRGARGYTF. CDR3 nucleotide sequence: TGTGCCAGCAGCTCTCTAATGCGCGGGGCTCGCGGCTACACCTTC. The variable domain in full, with the rest retrieved from reference TRBV7-2 and TRBJ1-2, is GAGVSQSPSNKVTEKGKDVELRCDPISGHTALYWYRQSLGQGLEFLIYFQGNSAPDKSGLPSDRFSAERTGGSVSTLTIQRTQQEDSAVYLCASSSLMRGARGYTFGSGTRLTVV.

The rearrangement links TRBV4-2 to TRBJ2-3, with D possibly TRBD2 on 5 matching bases. V was cut by 0 bases and J by 2 bases, with 9 bases left in between. The CDR3 extends over 15 amino acids. In germline, CDR1 is LGHNA, CDR2 YNFKEQ. The CDR3 reads CASSQDLAHTDTQYF. CDR3 coding DNA: TGTGCCAGCAGCCAAGACCTAGCCCACACAGATACGCAGTATTTT.

This clonotype was detected a few times. The chain links TRBV27 to TRBJ2-3, with D uncertain. Looked up from germline, CDR1 is MNHEY and CDR2 is SMNVEV (reference sequence). This CDR3 has 15 residues. The germline V and J ends were trimmed by 3 bases and 0 bases, with 10 bases remaining between them. In DNA, the CDR3 is TGTGCCAGCAGTTTGATCGGCGTCAGCACAGATACGCAGTATTTT. Its protein product is CASSLIGVSTDTQYF.

The V gene is TRBV2, the J gene TRBJ2-7; D possibly corresponds to TRBD2 (6 bases). CDR1 and CDR2 from the germline V gene are SNHLY and FYNNEI. The germline V and J ends were trimmed by 8 bases and 3 bases, with 14 bases remaining between them. The CDR3 extends over 13 amino acids. The DNA for the CDR3 is TGTGCCAGCGGCGGGGCCTTGGTCTACGAGCAGTACTTC. It yields the protein CASGGALVYEQYF.

V usage is TRBV20-1 and J usage is TRBJ1-2; D gene ambiguous. Germline CDR1 reads DFQATT; CDR2 reads SNEGSKA (reference sequence). Trimming left V 0 bases short and J 8 bases short, with 10 bases between. CDR3 size: 12 residues. The CDR3 here is CSARDSGRGYTF. CDR3 coding DNA: TGCAGTGCTAGAGATTCGGGCCGCGGCTACACCTTC.

This clonotype was seen at least ten times. The rearrangement uses TRBV12-3 or TRBV12-4 and TRBJ1-6; TRBD1 matches at 7 bases. V gave up 5 bases and J gave up 3 bases; unmatched junction bases: 4. CDR3 length: 15 residues. CDR3 in amino acids: CASSGTAHYNSPLHF. CDR3 bases: TGTGCCAGCAGTGGGACAGCCCACTATAATTCACCCCTCCACTTT.

The chain recombines TRBV5-5 with TRBJ2-7; no clear D. Deletions cut 0 bases from V and 6 bases from J, with 7 bases between. This CDR3 contains 12 residues. Germline assignment: CDR1 SGHKS and CDR2 YYEKEE (reference sequence). The CDR3 nucleotides read TGTGCCAGCAGCTTGGCCTCTGCCGAGCAGTACTTC. This translates into CASSLASAEQYF.

The chain joins TRBV4-2 to TRBJ2-1; D tentatively reads TRBD1 or TRBD2 (5 bases each). The CDR3 is 16 amino acids. The V end was cut by 0 bases, the J end by 4 bases, with 13 bases between. Per germline, CDR1 LGHNA and CDR2 YNFKEQ. The CDR3 sequence: CASSQDLQEVYNEQFF. CDR3 bases: TGTGCCAGCAGCCAAGATTTACAGGAGGTATACAATGAGCAGTTCTTC.

At least ten counts were recorded for this clonotype. The rearrangement uses TRBV12-3 or TRBV12-4 and TRBJ1-1; D gene uncertain. This CDR3 comprises 14 residues. V lost 5 bases to trimming and J lost 2 bases, with 12 bases between them. The CDR3 sequence is CASSPFRGNTEAFF. In nucleotides, the CDR3 is TGTGCCAGCAGTCCTTTCCGGGGTAACACTGAAGCTTTCTTT.

This clonotype was picked up a small number of times. This chain links TRBV2 with TRBJ2-7, with 7 positions matching TRBD1. Germline values: CDR1 SNHLY, CDR2 FYNNEI. This CDR3 is 14 amino acids long. The J segment lost 3 bases and the V segment lost 5 bases, leaving 7 bases of the junction unmatched. In DNA, the CDR3 is TGTGCCAGCAGTCTTGACAGGGCAGTCTACGAGCAGTACTTC. Encoded protein: CASSLDRAVYEQYF.

This chain connects TRBV27 to TRBJ2-1, with 9 bases that match TRBD2. J lost 12 bases, V lost 6 bases, and 15 bases had no gene match. The CDR3 runs 15 residues. The germline gives CDR1 MNHEY, CDR2 SMNVEV (reference sequence). CDR3 amino acids: CASSSPSGAARGQFF. DNA of the CDR3: TGTGCCAGCAGCTCCCCTAGCGGGGCAGCCCGTGGGCAGTTCTTC.

This clonotype was found many times. V usage is TRBV27 and J usage is TRBJ2-6; no definite D call. The length of the CDR3 is 16 residues. CDR1 is MNHEY, CDR2 SMNVEV, per germline (reference sequence). Trimming pared 5 bases from V and 0 bases from J, leaving 11 bases between. DNA for the CDR3: TGTGCCAGCAGTCCCCTTACCGGCTCTGGGGCCAACGTCCTGACTTTC. This gives the protein CASSPLTGSGANVLTF.

Turning to this clonotype: Germline and junction disagree at one end, which may indicate a read error. V is TRBV7-2 and J is TRBJ1-1; perhaps TRBD1 as D (6 bases). This CDR3 is built from 14 residues. Germline CDR1 and CDR2: SGHTA and FQGNSA. The CDR3 DNA follows: TGTGCCAGCAGCTTGGACAGCGTGAACTCTGAAGCTTTCTTT. Amino acid sequence: CASSLDSVNSEAFF. The complete variable domain, with remaining parts taken from reference TRBV7-2 and TRBJ1-1, reads GAGVSQSPSNKVTEKGKDVELRCDPISGHTALYWYRQSLGQGLEFLIYFQGNSAPDKSGLPSDRFSAERTGGSVSTLTIQRTQQEDSAVYLCASSLDSVNSEAFFGQGTRLTVV.

The table lists this clonotype with many counts. V gene TRBV4-3 combines with J gene TRBJ2-7; 9 nucleotides match TRBD1. The CDR3 totals 14 residues. CDR1 is LGHNA, CDR2 YSLEER, per germline. J was trimmed by 2 bases and V by 3 bases; bases with no gene match: 2. CDR3 region: CASSHGQGPYEQYF. The CDR3 DNA reads TGCGCCAGCAGCCACGGACAGGGGCCCTACGAGCAGTACTTC.

This clonotype was recorded at least ten times. The J gene is TRBJ1-1, the V gene TRBV27; no definite D call. CDR1 is MNHEY, CDR2 SMNVEV, per germline (reference sequence). Trimming removed 1 base from V and 1 base from J, with 7 bases in between. This CDR3 has 14 residues. For the CDR3, the DNA is TGTGCCAGCAGTTTATTAGGCGCGAACACTGAAGCTTTCTTT. Translating it yields CASSLLGANTEAFF.